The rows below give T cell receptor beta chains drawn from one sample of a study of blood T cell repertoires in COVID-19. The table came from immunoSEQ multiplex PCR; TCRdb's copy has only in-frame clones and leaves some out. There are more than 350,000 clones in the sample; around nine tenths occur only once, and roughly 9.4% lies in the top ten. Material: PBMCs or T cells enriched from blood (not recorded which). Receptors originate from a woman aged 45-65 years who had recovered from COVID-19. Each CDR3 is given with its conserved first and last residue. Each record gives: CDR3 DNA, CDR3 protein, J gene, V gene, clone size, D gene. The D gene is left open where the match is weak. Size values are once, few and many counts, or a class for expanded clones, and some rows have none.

CDR3nt: TGTGCCAGCAGCTATTCCTACGGCAGGGGGGTTGCTGGGGCCAACGTCCTGACTTTC
CDR3aa: CASSYSYGRGVAGANVLTF
j_gene: TRBJ2-6
v_gene: TRBV7-9
abundance: -
d_gene: -

CDR3nt: TGCGCCAGCAGCTCACAGGGTTCTCAAGAGACCCAGTACTTC
CDR3aa: CASSSQGSQETQYF
j_gene: TRBJ2-5
v_gene: TRBV5-1
abundance: -
d_gene: -

CDR3nt: TGTGCCAGCAGCCGAGGCATGCACTATGGCTACACCTTC
CDR3aa: CASSRGMHYGYTF
j_gene: TRBJ1-2
v_gene: TRBV3-1/TRBV3-2
abundance: -
d_gene: -

CDR3nt: TGTGCCAGCAGACTCGGTCCCGGGACAGGGATGGATTCACCCCTCCACTTT
CDR3aa: CASRLGPGTGMDSPLHF
j_gene: TRBJ1-6
v_gene: TRBV5-5
abundance: -
d_gene: TRBD1

CDR3nt: TGTGCCAGCAGCCAGGACAGGGCTGTAAGCACCTTC
CDR3aa: CASSQDRAVSTF
j_gene: TRBJ1-2
v_gene: TRBV3-1/TRBV3-2
abundance: -
d_gene: TRBD1

CDR3nt: TGTGCCAGCAGCTTGCGGGTTGGGGGGGCGAACTACGAGCAGTACTTC
CDR3aa: CASSLRVGGANYEQYF
j_gene: TRBJ2-7
v_gene: TRBV5-5
abundance: -
d_gene: -

CDR3nt: TGCGCCAGCAGCTTGGGGGTAAGCGGGGAGGAGACCCAGTACTTC
CDR3aa: CASSLGVSGEETQYF
j_gene: TRBJ2-5
v_gene: TRBV5-1
abundance: -
d_gene: TRBD2

CDR3nt: TGCGCCAGCAGCCAAGGGCGAGGTTGGGTAGCCGGTGGAGAGACCCAGTACTTC
CDR3aa: CASSQGRGWVAGGETQYF
j_gene: TRBJ2-5
v_gene: TRBV4-3
abundance: -
d_gene: -

CDR3nt: TGTGCCAGCTCACCATGGGGAGGGGGAGAGACCCAGTACTTC
CDR3aa: CASSPWGGGETQYF
j_gene: TRBJ2-5
v_gene: TRBV18
abundance: -
d_gene: -

CDR3nt: TGTGCCAGCAGGATTGACAGGGGGTACGAGCAGTACTTC
CDR3aa: CASRIDRGYEQYF
j_gene: TRBJ2-7
v_gene: TRBV6-5
abundance: -
d_gene: TRBD1

CDR3nt: TGTGCCAGCAGCCCCGAGGGACAGACTAATGAAAAACTGTTTTTT
CDR3aa: CASSPEGQTNEKLFF
j_gene: TRBJ1-4
v_gene: TRBV6-5
abundance: -
d_gene: TRBD1

CDR3nt: TGTGCCAGCAGCTCGAACACGAGGCGTTTTTACGAGCAGTACTTC
CDR3aa: CASSSNTRRFYEQYF
j_gene: TRBJ2-7
v_gene: TRBV7-9
abundance: -
d_gene: -

CDR3nt: TGTGCCAGCACCTTTAGAACAGGGTATGGCTACACCTTC
CDR3aa: CASTFRTGYGYTF
j_gene: TRBJ1-2
v_gene: TRBV7-9
abundance: once
d_gene: -

CDR3nt: TGTGCCAGCAGCTTAGTGGGACAGGGGGCTTTGAACACTGAAGCTTTCTTT
CDR3aa: CASSLVGQGALNTEAFF
j_gene: TRBJ1-1
v_gene: TRBV7-9
abundance: few
d_gene: TRBD1

CDR3nt: TGTGCCAGCAGCCAACACCATGGGACTAGCGGGATTTACAATGAGCAGTTCTTC
CDR3aa: CASSQHHGTSGIYNEQFF
j_gene: TRBJ2-1
v_gene: TRBV14
abundance: -
d_gene: TRBD2

CDR3nt: TGTGCCAGCAGCCTTACGGATACTAGCGGGACGCTTTACGAGCAGTACTTC
CDR3aa: CASSLTDTSGTLYEQYF
j_gene: TRBJ2-7
v_gene: TRBV11-2
abundance: -
d_gene: TRBD2

CDR3nt: TGTGCCAGCAGTGACGGACAGCCGGGTGCGGGGGCCAACGTCCTGACTTTC
CDR3aa: CASSDGQPGAGANVLTF
j_gene: TRBJ2-6
v_gene: TRBV2
abundance: -
d_gene: -

CDR3nt: TGTGCCAGCAAGCCTCCGGGACAGGGCCTTAGCTATGGCTACACCTTC
CDR3aa: CASKPPGQGLSYGYTF
j_gene: TRBJ1-2
v_gene: TRBV5-6
abundance: -
d_gene: TRBD1

CDR3nt: TGTGCCAGCAGTGACTCGATAGGCAAGGCGGATGGCTACACCTTC
CDR3aa: CASSDSIGKADGYTF
j_gene: TRBJ1-2
v_gene: TRBV6-4
abundance: -
d_gene: -

CDR3nt: TGTGCCAGCAGTTTACCGAAGACACCAGAAGCTTTCTTT
CDR3aa: CASSLPKTPEAFF
j_gene: TRBJ1-1
v_gene: TRBV28
abundance: -
d_gene: -

CDR3nt: TGCGCCAGCAGCCAAGATCTTCGCGGGACGAACAATTCACCCCTCCACTTT
CDR3aa: CASSQDLRGTNNSPLHF
j_gene: TRBJ1-6
v_gene: TRBV4-3
abundance: -
d_gene: -

CDR3nt: TGTGCCAGCAGCTTGGAGCCGAATTCACCCCTCCACTTT
CDR3aa: CASSLEPNSPLHF
j_gene: TRBJ1-6
v_gene: TRBV5-8
abundance: -
d_gene: -

CDR3nt: TGTGCCAGCAGATCTAGCGGAAACACAGATACGCAGTATTTT
CDR3aa: CASRSSGNTDTQYF
j_gene: TRBJ2-3
v_gene: TRBV3-1/TRBV3-2
abundance: -
d_gene: TRBD2

CDR3nt: TGCGCCAGCAGTGAGGTTTCTGGGGGACAGCAATCCCATAGCACAGATACGCAGTATTTT
CDR3aa: CASSEVSGGQQSHSTDTQYF
j_gene: TRBJ2-3
v_gene: TRBV10-1
abundance: -
d_gene: TRBD1

CDR3nt: TGTGCCTGGAGTGTAAGGTACAGGGGAACTTTCTTT
CDR3aa: CAWSVRYRGTFF
j_gene: TRBJ1-1
v_gene: TRBV30
abundance: -
d_gene: TRBD1

CDR3nt: TGTGCCAGCAGTTGGGACAGAGAAGGAGCTTTCTTT
CDR3aa: CASSWDREGAFF
j_gene: TRBJ1-1
v_gene: TRBV7-9
abundance: few
d_gene: TRBD1

CDR3nt: TGTGCCAGCAGTCCCCCGGGGAAGATTAACACTGAAGCTTTCTTT
CDR3aa: CASSPPGKINTEAFF
j_gene: TRBJ1-1
v_gene: TRBV6-4
abundance: -
d_gene: -

CDR3nt: TGTGCCAGCAGCCAAAACAGGGGGCAAGGCTACACCTTC
CDR3aa: CASSQNRGQGYTF
j_gene: TRBJ1-2
v_gene: TRBV3-1/TRBV3-2
abundance: -
d_gene: TRBD1

CDR3nt: TGCAGTGCTGGTGGCGGGGGGTTGGCTGGGGCCAACGTCCTGACTTTC
CDR3aa: CSAGGGGLAGANVLTF
j_gene: TRBJ2-6
v_gene: TRBV20-1
abundance: -
d_gene: TRBD2

CDR3nt: TGTGCCAGCAGCTTAGACCGGATGTGGGGGAGGGGTACCTACGAGCAGTACTTC
CDR3aa: CASSLDRMWGRGTYEQYF
j_gene: TRBJ2-7
v_gene: TRBV7-8
abundance: -
d_gene: TRBD2

CDR3nt: TGCGCCAGCAGCCCCACCGGGTCTGTCCTCTATGGCTACACCTTC
CDR3aa: CASSPTGSVLYGYTF
j_gene: TRBJ1-2
v_gene: TRBV4-1
abundance: -
d_gene: -

CDR3nt: TGTGCCAGCAGCTCCAGGGGGCTAGAATTAGGCACTGAAGCTTTCTTT
CDR3aa: CASSSRGLELGTEAFF
j_gene: TRBJ1-1
v_gene: TRBV7-9
abundance: -
d_gene: TRBD1

CDR3nt: TGTGCCAGCAGTTACCGGCGCAGGGGGCTCTATGGCTACACCTTC
CDR3aa: CASSYRRRGLYGYTF
j_gene: TRBJ1-2
v_gene: TRBV6-5
abundance: -
d_gene: TRBD1

CDR3nt: TGCGCCAGCAGCCAAGGACAGCAGGAAAAACTGTTTTTT
CDR3aa: CASSQGQQEKLFF
j_gene: TRBJ1-4
v_gene: TRBV4-1
abundance: -
d_gene: -

CDR3nt: TGTGCCAGCAGCTTAGGTACAGTTACGTCTAACTATGGCTACACCTTC
CDR3aa: CASSLGTVTSNYGYTF
j_gene: TRBJ1-2
v_gene: TRBV13
abundance: -
d_gene: -

CDR3nt: TGTGCCAGCATCCCTAACAGGGGAGTAGCGAATAGTTCACCCCTCCACTTT
CDR3aa: CASIPNRGVANSSPLHF
j_gene: TRBJ1-6
v_gene: TRBV28
abundance: -
d_gene: TRBD1

CDR3nt: TGTGCCAGCACGCTGGGGCCCAATGAAAAACTGTTTTTT
CDR3aa: CASTLGPNEKLFF
j_gene: TRBJ1-4
v_gene: TRBV12-3/TRBV12-4
abundance: -
d_gene: -

CDR3nt: TGCAGCGTTGACACCAGATTGGGAAACCGGGACAGGTTTCTGGTAGGCAATCAGCCCCAGCATTTT
CDR3aa: CSVDTRLGNRDRFLVGNQPQHF
j_gene: TRBJ1-5
v_gene: TRBV29-1
abundance: -
d_gene: TRBD1

CDR3nt: TGTGCCAGCAGCTTGGGACAGGCGCAAGGCTATGGCTACACCTTC
CDR3aa: CASSLGQAQGYGYTF
j_gene: TRBJ1-2
v_gene: TRBV7-9
abundance: -
d_gene: TRBD1

CDR3nt: TGCGCCAGCAGCGCGGGACAGGCGCCTGATGAGCAGTACTTC
CDR3aa: CASSAGQAPDEQYF
j_gene: TRBJ2-7
v_gene: TRBV5-1
abundance: -
d_gene: TRBD1

CDR3nt: TGTGCCAGCAGCCAAGGCCGGGACATTTACAATGAGCAGTTCTTC
CDR3aa: CASSQGRDIYNEQFF
j_gene: TRBJ2-1
v_gene: TRBV3-1/TRBV3-2
abundance: once
d_gene: -

CDR3nt: TGTGCCACCAGCAGAGATCGGGTCACTGAAGCTTTCTTT
CDR3aa: CATSRDRVTEAFF
j_gene: TRBJ1-1
v_gene: TRBV15
abundance: -
d_gene: -

CDR3nt: TGTGCCAGCAGTACAGGGGCGCAAGCTAACTATGGCTACACCTTC
CDR3aa: CASSTGAQANYGYTF
j_gene: TRBJ1-2
v_gene: TRBV7-2
abundance: -
d_gene: TRBD1

CDR3nt: TGTGCCAGCAGTCTTGAACTGTCTGAAGCTTTCTTT
CDR3aa: CASSLELSEAFF
j_gene: TRBJ1-1
v_gene: TRBV28
abundance: -
d_gene: -

CDR3nt: TGTGCCAGCAGTGAATGGGTGCGGGCCAAAGAGACCCAGTACTTC
CDR3aa: CASSEWVRAKETQYF
j_gene: TRBJ2-5
v_gene: TRBV25-1
abundance: -
d_gene: -

CDR3nt: TGTGCCAGCAGCGTAGTCGGCGGGGGTCGTACCGGGGAGCTGTTTTTT
CDR3aa: CASSVVGGGRTGELFF
j_gene: TRBJ2-2
v_gene: TRBV9
abundance: -
d_gene: TRBD2

CDR3nt: TGTGCCATCAGCTGGGGAGATTCGGAGTTTTTGAGCTATGGCTACACCTTC
CDR3aa: CAISWGDSEFLSYGYTF
j_gene: TRBJ1-2
v_gene: TRBV10-3
abundance: -
d_gene: -

CDR3nt: TGTGCCAGCAGCTCTCCGATGAGCGGGGGACCCTACAATGAGCAGTTCTTC
CDR3aa: CASSSPMSGGPYNEQFF
j_gene: TRBJ2-1
v_gene: TRBV7-2
abundance: -
d_gene: TRBD2

CDR3nt: TGTGCCAGCAGCTCGGGGACAGGGTCAAGCTACACCTTC
CDR3aa: CASSSGTGSSYTF
j_gene: TRBJ1-2
v_gene: TRBV7-6
abundance: -
d_gene: TRBD1

CDR3nt: TGTGCCATCAGCGTGGACAGATCTATCTATTCCTACGAGCAGTACTTC
CDR3aa: CAISVDRSIYSYEQYF
j_gene: TRBJ2-7
v_gene: TRBV10-3
abundance: -
d_gene: -

CDR3nt: TGTGCCAGCAGCGCTAGCTCCTATAATTCACCCCTCCACTTT
CDR3aa: CASSASSYNSPLHF
j_gene: TRBJ1-6
v_gene: TRBV9
abundance: -
d_gene: -

CDR3nt: TGTGCCAGCGCTCTAGACAGGGCCTATGGCTACACCTTC
CDR3aa: CASALDRAYGYTF
j_gene: TRBJ1-2
v_gene: TRBV7-2
abundance: -
d_gene: TRBD1

CDR3nt: TGTGCCAGCAGCCTAGGGACCGGGGACACTGAAGCTTTCTTT
CDR3aa: CASSLGTGDTEAFF
j_gene: TRBJ1-1
v_gene: TRBV7-2
abundance: -
d_gene: -

CDR3nt: TGTGCCAGCAGGGCGAGACAGGGGGACTACAATGAGCAGTTCTTC
CDR3aa: CASRARQGDYNEQFF
j_gene: TRBJ2-1
v_gene: TRBV28
abundance: -
d_gene: TRBD1

CDR3nt: TGTGCCATTCAGGGGGCTAACGGGCCTGAAGCTTTCTTT
CDR3aa: CAIQGANGPEAFF
j_gene: TRBJ1-1
v_gene: TRBV19
abundance: -
d_gene: TRBD1

CDR3nt: TGTGCCAGCAGCCCCTGGGGCGGAGATCAGCCCCAGCATTTT
CDR3aa: CASSPWGGDQPQHF
j_gene: TRBJ1-5
v_gene: TRBV7-2
abundance: -
d_gene: -

CDR3nt: TGTGCCAGCAGCTTTTCCCAGGGGCCTAGCTCCTACGAGCAGTACTTC
CDR3aa: CASSFSQGPSSYEQYF
j_gene: TRBJ2-7
v_gene: TRBV11-2
abundance: -
d_gene: -

CDR3nt: TGTGCCAGCATGCCGGGACAGGGAAAATCAGGCACTGAAGCTTTCTTT
CDR3aa: CASMPGQGKSGTEAFF
j_gene: TRBJ1-1
v_gene: TRBV2
abundance: -
d_gene: TRBD1